The present T cell receptor (beta chain) was sequenced within a study of CD8+ T cells in alopecia areata (dated by TCRdb to 2017 to 2018). Study-wide context: Female C3H/HeJ recipients, about 7-10 weeks old, were grafted with skin from C3H/HeJ donors with spontaneous alopecia (roughly 6-13 months old). In both human patients and the C3H/HeJ mouse model, the study applied high-throughput TCRbeta sequencing to look at T cell clonal expansion in alopecia areata. Scalp tissue and sorted CD4+ and CD8+ peripheral blood T cells from patchy and totalis/universalis alopecia areata patients and from healthy controls were covered by human TCRbeta sequencing. Scalp clonality was compared among normal scalp (n=4), patchy alopecia areata scalp (n=8), and alopecia totalis/universalis scalp (n=8). RNA was obtained with the PAXgene miRNA kit for fixed scalp, the miRNeasy kit for PBMCs, and the RNeasy kit for mouse skin. Amplification of TCRbeta CDR3 regions was done by immunoSEQ multiplex PCR using 35 Vbeta forward primers and 13 Jbeta reverse primers.

Trimming accounts for 0 bases at V and 0 bases at J, while the number of junction bases matched to no gene is 2. CDR1 NSQYPW and CDR2 LRSPGD are derived from the germline V gene (reference sequence). The CDR3 runs 16 amino acids, cysteine and phenylalanine included. Only the CDR3 bases that were read are kept: 36 of them, in frame from base 1. Findings and caveats that apply to the study as a whole: Unlike mouse skin, which is dominated by gammadelta T cells, normal human skin has resident alphabeta T cells that are also sequenced, and this complicates analysis of the scalp TCR repertoire. TCR sequences shared between patients were less clear than in mice, possibly partly because of HLA diversity in the patient population. Compared with normal scalp, lesional scalp had higher clonality and more expanded CD8+ clones, particularly in alopecia totalis/universalis, a pattern that suggests antigenic drive.

Library preparation used the immunoSEQ multiplex PCR assay. RNA was extracted from all samples and reverse transcribed into cDNA as template for TCR sequencing. First-strand cDNA was synthesized with SuperScript III using a 2:1 mix of oligo-dT and random hexamers. A synthetic immune receptor repertoire was used to gauge amplification bias, and whatever bias remained was removed computationally. Libraries were sequenced on Illumina HiSeq using 60 bp reads that covered the CDR3 and were read from J toward V. Concerning the study's data processing: Raw reads were preprocessed to remove errors, and CDR3 was defined according to IMGT conventions as the region from the conserved cysteine to phenylalanine. Clonality was computed by normalizing Shannon entropy by log2 of the number of productive unique TCRs and subtracting the result from 1. Whether scalp clones were CD4 or CD8 was inferred by matching scalp TCRbeta sequences against CD4 and CD8 repertoires sorted from blood. As stored in TCRdb, this immuneACCESS dataset retains in-frame rearrangements with V and J assigned. A fraction of the clones does not appear; measured against another copy, unresolved V genes explain less than half of the discrepancy, and the remainder lacks a known reason. From that table come the V and J calls and clone size; the DNA was used to work out D and trimming. Across this sample, roughly 260,000 clones were tabulated and none appeared just once. Roughly 1.2% of the sample is taken by the ten largest.

There are a few counts of this clone. There is no known antigen for this receptor. Gene labels and germline sequences for this entry follow the mouse. The observed sequence ends 4 residues before the CDR3 terminus, with the missing tail filled in from the germline J gene. Pooled mouse cutaneous lymph node cells were stained for CD4, CD8alpha, NKG2D, NKG2ACE and other markers, then sorted on a BD Influx. Sequenced: CD4+ T cells sorted from a lymph node. Recombination connected TRBV1 to TRBJ2-1; 7 of the junction bases match TRBD2. The clonotype was recovered from a C3H/HeJ mouse with alopecia areata. The MHC haplotype of this strain is H2-k. The CDR3 protein sequence reads: CTCSAELGVNYAEQFF. The part of the CDR3 DNA that was read is TGCACCTGCAGTGCAGAGCTGGGGGTTAACTATGCT.